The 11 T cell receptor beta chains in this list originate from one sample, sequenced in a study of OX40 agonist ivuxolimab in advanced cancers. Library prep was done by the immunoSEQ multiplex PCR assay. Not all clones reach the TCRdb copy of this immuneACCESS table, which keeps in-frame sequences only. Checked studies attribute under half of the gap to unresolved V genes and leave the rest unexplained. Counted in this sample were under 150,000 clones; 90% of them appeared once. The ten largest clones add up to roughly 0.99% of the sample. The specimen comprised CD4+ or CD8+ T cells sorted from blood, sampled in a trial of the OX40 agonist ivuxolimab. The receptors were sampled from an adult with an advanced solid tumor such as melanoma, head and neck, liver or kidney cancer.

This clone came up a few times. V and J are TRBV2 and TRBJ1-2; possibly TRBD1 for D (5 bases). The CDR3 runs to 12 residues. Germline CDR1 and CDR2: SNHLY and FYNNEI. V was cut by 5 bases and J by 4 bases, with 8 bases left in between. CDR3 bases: TGTGCCAGCAGTCGGGACTCCTATGGCTACACCTTC. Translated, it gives CASSRDSYGYTF. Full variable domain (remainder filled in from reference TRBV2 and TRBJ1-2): EPEVTQTPSHQVTQMGQEVILRCVPISNHLYFYWYRQILGQKVEFLVSFYNNEISEKSEIFDDQFSVERPDGSNFTLKIRSTKLEDSAMYFCASSRDSYGYTFGSGTRLTVV.

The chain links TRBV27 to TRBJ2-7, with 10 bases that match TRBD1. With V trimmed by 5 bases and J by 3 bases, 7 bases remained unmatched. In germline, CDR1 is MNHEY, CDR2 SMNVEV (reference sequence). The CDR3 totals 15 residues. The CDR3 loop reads CASSPAGTGDYEQYF. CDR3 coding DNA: TGTGCCAGCAGTCCAGCCGGGACAGGGGACTACGAGCAGTACTTC.

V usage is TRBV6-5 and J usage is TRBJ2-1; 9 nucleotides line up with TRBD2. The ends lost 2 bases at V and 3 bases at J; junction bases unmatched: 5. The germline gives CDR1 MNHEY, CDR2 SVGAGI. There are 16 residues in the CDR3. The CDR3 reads CASSYTGLADYNEQFF. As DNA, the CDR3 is TGTGCCAGCAGTTACACGGGACTAGCCGACTACAATGAGCAGTTCTTC.

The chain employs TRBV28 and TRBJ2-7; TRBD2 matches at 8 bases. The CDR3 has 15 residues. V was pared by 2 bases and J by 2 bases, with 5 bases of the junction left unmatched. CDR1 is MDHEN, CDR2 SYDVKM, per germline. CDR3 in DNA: TGTGCCAGCAGTTTAGACGGGAGGGTACCCTACGAGCAGTACTTC. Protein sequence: CASSLDGRVPYEQYF.

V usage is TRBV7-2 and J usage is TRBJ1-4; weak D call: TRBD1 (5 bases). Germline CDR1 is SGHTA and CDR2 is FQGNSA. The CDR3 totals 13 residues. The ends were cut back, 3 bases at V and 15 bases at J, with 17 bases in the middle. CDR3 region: CASSFEGSGFLFF. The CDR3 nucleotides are TGTGCCAGCAGCTTCGAGGGGTCAGGATTCTTGTTTTTT.

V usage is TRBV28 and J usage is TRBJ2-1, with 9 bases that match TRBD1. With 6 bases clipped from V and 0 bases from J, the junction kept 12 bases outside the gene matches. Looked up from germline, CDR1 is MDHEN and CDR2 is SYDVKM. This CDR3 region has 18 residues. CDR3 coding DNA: TGTGCCAGCAGCCCCCATCCGGGACAGGGAAGCTCCTACAATGAGCAGTTCTTC. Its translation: CASSPHPGQGSSYNEQFF.

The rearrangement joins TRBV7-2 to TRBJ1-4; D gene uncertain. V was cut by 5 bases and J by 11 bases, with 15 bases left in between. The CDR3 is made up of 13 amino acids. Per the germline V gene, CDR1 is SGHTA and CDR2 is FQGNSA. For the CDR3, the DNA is TGTGCCAGCAGCCGCATGCGCGGGGAGAAACTGTTTTTT. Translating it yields CASSRMRGEKLFF.

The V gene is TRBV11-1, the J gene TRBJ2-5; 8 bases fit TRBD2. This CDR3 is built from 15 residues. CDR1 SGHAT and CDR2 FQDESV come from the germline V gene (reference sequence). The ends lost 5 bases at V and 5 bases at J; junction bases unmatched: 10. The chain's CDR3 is CASSPRVSGIETQYF. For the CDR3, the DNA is TGTGCCAGCAGCCCCCGGGTTAGCGGGATTGAGACCCAGTACTTC.

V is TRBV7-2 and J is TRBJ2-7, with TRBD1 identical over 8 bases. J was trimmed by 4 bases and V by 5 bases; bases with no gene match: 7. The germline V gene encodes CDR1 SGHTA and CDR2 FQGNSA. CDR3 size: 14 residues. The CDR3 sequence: CASSQGQGPYEQYF. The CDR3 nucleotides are TGTGCCAGCAGCCAAGGACAGGGTCCGTACGAGCAGTACTTC.

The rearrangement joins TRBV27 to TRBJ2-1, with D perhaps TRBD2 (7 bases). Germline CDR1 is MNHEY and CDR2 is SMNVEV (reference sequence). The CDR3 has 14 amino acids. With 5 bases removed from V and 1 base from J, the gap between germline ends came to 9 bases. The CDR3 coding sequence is TGTGCCAGCAGTGGGAGGGGGTCCTACAATGAGCAGTTCTTC. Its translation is CASSGRGSYNEQFF.

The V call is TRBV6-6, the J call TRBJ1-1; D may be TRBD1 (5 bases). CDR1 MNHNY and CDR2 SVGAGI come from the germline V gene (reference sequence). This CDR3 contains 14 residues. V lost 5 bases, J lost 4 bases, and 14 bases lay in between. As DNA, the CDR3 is TGTGCCAGCAGTGCGCCGGGTGGGGCCACTGAAGCTTTCTTT. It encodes CASSAPGGATEAFF.